A selection of T cell receptor beta chains follows, all from one sample in a study of blood T cell repertoires in COVID-19. Using immunoSEQ multiplex PCR, the repertoire was profiled, and TCRdb retains in-frame clones only, with some absent. Of 200,000 to 300,000 clones listed, 84% are singletons. The sequencing sample was made of peripheral blood. All receptors come from a man between 60 and 75 years old with acute or convalescent COVID-19. The CDR3 runs from the conserved cysteine through the conserved F or W. The order of the fields is clone size, J gene, V gene, D gene, CDR3 protein, CDR3 DNA. D genes are given only for firm matches. Only part of the rows carry a size: once, few, many, or a class if the clone is expanded.

clone size: -
J gene: TRBJ1-1
V gene: TRBV19
D gene: -
CDR3 protein: CASSPSVWTMNTEAFF
CDR3 DNA: TGTGCCAGTAGTCCATCGGTTTGGACTATGAACACTGAAGCTTTCTTT

clone size: -
J gene: TRBJ1-1
V gene: TRBV2
D gene: -
CDR3 protein: CASSEGGLNTEAFF
CDR3 DNA: TGTGCCAGCAGTGAGGGGGGTTTGAACACTGAAGCTTTCTTT

clone size: -
J gene: TRBJ1-6
V gene: TRBV11-2
D gene: TRBD1
CDR3 protein: CASSSEGQGTSPLHF
CDR3 DNA: TGTGCCAGCAGCTCAGAGGGACAGGGAACCTCACCCCTCCACTTT

clone size: once
J gene: TRBJ1-2
V gene: TRBV4-2
D gene: -
CDR3 protein: CASSQVVRGNYGYTF
CDR3 DNA: TGTGCCAGCAGCCAAGTGGTCAGGGGAAACTATGGCTACACCTTC

clone size: -
J gene: TRBJ1-1
V gene: TRBV5-1
D gene: TRBD1
CDR3 protein: CASGETGITEAFF
CDR3 DNA: TGCGCCAGCGGAGAGACAGGGATCACTGAAGCTTTCTTT

clone size: once
J gene: TRBJ1-1
V gene: TRBV2
D gene: -
CDR3 protein: CASSEGRLRLHTEAFF
CDR3 DNA: TGTGCCAGCAGTGAAGGGAGGTTAAGGCTGCACACTGAAGCTTTCTTT

clone size: -
J gene: TRBJ1-6
V gene: TRBV27
D gene: TRBD1
CDR3 protein: CASSPRQGRTSTLGSPLHF
CDR3 DNA: TGTGCCAGCAGTCCGAGACAGGGGCGAACCTCTACCCTGGGGTCACCCCTCCACTTT

clone size: -
J gene: TRBJ2-1
V gene: TRBV3-1/TRBV3-2
D gene: TRBD2
CDR3 protein: CASSQSSGGYNEQFF
CDR3 DNA: TGTGCCAGCAGCCAAAGTAGCGGGGGCTACAATGAGCAGTTCTTC

clone size: -
J gene: TRBJ1-3
V gene: TRBV18
D gene: -
CDR3 protein: CASSPTPQGNTIYF
CDR3 DNA: TGTGCCAGCTCACCAACACCCCAGGGAAACACCATATATTTT

clone size: -
J gene: TRBJ2-1
V gene: TRBV11-3
D gene: TRBD1
CDR3 protein: CASSSAIPGQGASYNEQFF
CDR3 DNA: TGTGCCAGCAGCTCAGCTATTCCGGGACAGGGGGCCTCCTACAATGAGCAGTTCTTC

clone size: -
J gene: TRBJ1-2
V gene: TRBV6-5
D gene: TRBD1
CDR3 protein: CASSPGTDGYTF
CDR3 DNA: TGTGCCAGCAGTCCGGGGACAGATGGCTACACCTTC

clone size: -
J gene: TRBJ2-1
V gene: TRBV30
D gene: TRBD2
CDR3 protein: CAWSPAGSNEQFF
CDR3 DNA: TGTGCCTGGAGCCCAGCGGGGAGCAATGAGCAGTTCTTC

clone size: -
J gene: TRBJ1-1
V gene: TRBV9
D gene: TRBD1
CDR3 protein: CASSLGQNSIEAFF
CDR3 DNA: TGTGCCAGCAGCTTGGGACAGAACTCCATTGAAGCTTTCTTT

clone size: -
J gene: TRBJ2-3
V gene: TRBV5-1
D gene: -
CDR3 protein: CASSLGNSRGASTDTQYF
CDR3 DNA: TGCGCCAGCAGCTTGGGAAATAGCAGGGGTGCTAGCACAGATACGCAGTATTTT

clone size: -
J gene: TRBJ1-1
V gene: TRBV4-2
D gene: -
CDR3 protein: CASSHRGASGTEAFF
CDR3 DNA: TGTGCCAGCAGCCATCGAGGGGCGAGCGGGACTGAAGCTTTCTTT

clone size: -
J gene: TRBJ2-7
V gene: TRBV6-5
D gene: -
CDR3 protein: CASSYGGDTYEQYF
CDR3 DNA: TGTGCCAGCAGTTACGGGGGGGACACCTACGAGCAGTACTTC

clone size: -
J gene: TRBJ1-3
V gene: TRBV12-3/TRBV12-4
D gene: TRBD1
CDR3 protein: CASRGTAGNTIYF
CDR3 DNA: TGTGCCAGCAGGGGGACAGCGGGAAACACCATATATTTT

clone size: -
J gene: TRBJ1-2
V gene: TRBV30
D gene: -
CDR3 protein: CAFSGTNYGYTF
CDR3 DNA: TGTGCCTTCTCCGGGACTAACTATGGCTACACCTTC

clone size: once
J gene: TRBJ1-2
V gene: TRBV5-8
D gene: -
CDR3 protein: CASSLVGQGIYGYTF
CDR3 DNA: TGTGCCAGCAGCTTGGTTGGACAAGGGATATATGGCTACACCTTC

clone size: -
J gene: TRBJ2-7
V gene: TRBV18
D gene: TRBD1
CDR3 protein: CASSPPRTGAYEQYF
CDR3 DNA: TGTGCCAGCTCACCACCGAGGACAGGGGCCTACGAGCAGTACTTC

clone size: -
J gene: TRBJ2-6
V gene: TRBV3-1/TRBV3-2
D gene: TRBD1
CDR3 protein: CASSPDRGPGANVLTF
CDR3 DNA: TGTGCCAGCAGCCCTGACAGGGGGCCTGGGGCCAACGTCCTGACTTTC

clone size: -
J gene: TRBJ2-7
V gene: TRBV19
D gene: -
CDR3 protein: CASSIDREGEQYF
CDR3 DNA: TGTGCCAGTAGTATAGATCGTGAGGGCGAGCAGTACTTC

clone size: -
J gene: TRBJ1-3
V gene: TRBV3-1/TRBV3-2
D gene: -
CDR3 protein: CASSQALQGSGNTIYF
CDR3 DNA: TGTGCCAGCAGCCAAGCCCTACAGGGTTCCGGAAACACCATATATTTT

clone size: once
J gene: TRBJ1-2
V gene: TRBV5-4
D gene: -
CDR3 protein: CASSLATVNYGYTF
CDR3 DNA: TGTGCCAGCAGCTTGGCTACAGTCAACTATGGCTACACCTTC

clone size: -
J gene: TRBJ2-7
V gene: TRBV5-6
D gene: -
CDR3 protein: CASSLAAGAYEQYF
CDR3 DNA: TGTGCCAGCAGCTTGGCCGCGGGTGCCTACGAGCAGTACTTC

clone size: -
J gene: TRBJ2-7
V gene: TRBV11-3
D gene: TRBD2
CDR3 protein: CASSYSGRLYEQYF
CDR3 DNA: TGTGCCAGCAGTTATAGCGGGAGGTTGTACGAGCAGTACTTC

clone size: -
J gene: TRBJ2-2
V gene: TRBV9
D gene: TRBD1
CDR3 protein: CASSVARDRAVTGELFF
CDR3 DNA: TGTGCCAGCAGCGTAGCTCGGGACAGGGCGGTCACCGGGGAGCTGTTTTTT

clone size: -
J gene: TRBJ1-5
V gene: TRBV3-1/TRBV3-2
D gene: -
CDR3 protein: CASSQDRSQPQHF
CDR3 DNA: TGTGCCAGCAGCCAAGATCGGAGTCAGCCCCAGCATTTT

clone size: few
J gene: TRBJ1-5
V gene: TRBV1
D gene: -
CDR3 protein: CTSSSLNQPQHF
CDR3 DNA: TGCACCAGCAGCTCCCTCAATCAGCCCCAGCATTTT

clone size: -
J gene: TRBJ2-7
V gene: TRBV9
D gene: TRBD2
CDR3 protein: CASSSGRASSGLYEQYF
CDR3 DNA: TGTGCCAGCAGTAGCGGGAGGGCTTCTTCGGGCCTCTACGAGCAGTACTTC

clone size: -
J gene: TRBJ2-7
V gene: TRBV5-1
D gene: TRBD1
CDR3 protein: CASSLEGAGYEQYF
CDR3 DNA: TGCGCCAGCAGCTTGGAGGGGGCAGGGTACGAGCAGTACTTC

clone size: -
J gene: TRBJ1-3
V gene: TRBV13
D gene: -
CDR3 protein: CASSLGRTAGNTIYF
CDR3 DNA: TGTGCCAGCAGCTTAGGCCGAACTGCCGGAAACACCATATATTTT

clone size: once
J gene: TRBJ1-5
V gene: TRBV7-2
D gene: -
CDR3 protein: CASSLGEAREAHF
CDR3 DNA: TGTGCCAGCAGCTTAGGTGAGGCGCGGGAAGCCCATTTT

clone size: -
J gene: TRBJ1-5
V gene: TRBV28
D gene: -
CDR3 protein: CASRSHLREISNQPQHF
CDR3 DNA: TGTGCCAGCCGCTCCCACTTGAGGGAGATTAGCAATCAGCCCCAGCATTTT

clone size: -
J gene: TRBJ2-5
V gene: TRBV6-5
D gene: TRBD1
CDR3 protein: CASGRQGRETQYF
CDR3 DNA: TGTGCCAGCGGGCGACAGGGCCGTGAGACCCAGTACTTC

clone size: -
J gene: TRBJ2-6
V gene: TRBV7-8
D gene: -
CDR3 protein: CASSPPRDSGANVLTF
CDR3 DNA: TGTGCCAGCAGCCCCCCCCGGGACTCTGGGGCCAACGTCCTGACTTTC